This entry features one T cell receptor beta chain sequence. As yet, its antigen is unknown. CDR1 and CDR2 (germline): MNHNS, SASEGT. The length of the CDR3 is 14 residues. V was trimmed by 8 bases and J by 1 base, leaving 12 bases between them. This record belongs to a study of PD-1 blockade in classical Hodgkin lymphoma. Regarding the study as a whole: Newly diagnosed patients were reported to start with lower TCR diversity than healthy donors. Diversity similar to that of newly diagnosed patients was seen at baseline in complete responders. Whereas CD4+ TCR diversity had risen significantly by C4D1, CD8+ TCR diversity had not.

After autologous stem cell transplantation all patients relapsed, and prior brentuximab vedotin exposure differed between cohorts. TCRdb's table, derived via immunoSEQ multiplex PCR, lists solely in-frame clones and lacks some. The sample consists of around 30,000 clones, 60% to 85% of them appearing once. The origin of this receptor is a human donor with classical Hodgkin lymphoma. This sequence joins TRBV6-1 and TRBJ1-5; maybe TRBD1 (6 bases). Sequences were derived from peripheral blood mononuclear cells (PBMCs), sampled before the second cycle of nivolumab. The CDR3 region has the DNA TGTGCCAGCCTGGACAGTTTAAGCAATCAGCCCCAGCATTTT. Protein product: CASLDSLSNQPQHF.